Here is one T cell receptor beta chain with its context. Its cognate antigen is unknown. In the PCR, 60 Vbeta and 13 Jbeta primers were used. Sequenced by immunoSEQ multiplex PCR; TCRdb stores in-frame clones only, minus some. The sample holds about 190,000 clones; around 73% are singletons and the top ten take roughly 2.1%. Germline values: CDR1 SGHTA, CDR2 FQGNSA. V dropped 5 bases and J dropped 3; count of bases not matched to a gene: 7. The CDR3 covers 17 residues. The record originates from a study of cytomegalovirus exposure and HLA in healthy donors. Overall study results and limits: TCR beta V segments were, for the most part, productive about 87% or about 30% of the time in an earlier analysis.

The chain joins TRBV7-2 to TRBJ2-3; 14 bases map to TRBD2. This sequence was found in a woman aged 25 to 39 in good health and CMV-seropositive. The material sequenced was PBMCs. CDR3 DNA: TGTGCCAGCAGCCCGGGGACTAGCGGGGGCGGGACAGATACGCAGTATTTT. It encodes CASSPGTSGGGTDTQYF.